A single sample gave rise to the 21 T cell receptor beta chains below, sequenced in a study of blood T cell repertoires in COVID-19. Some clones are missing from TCRdb's copy, which holds only in-frame ones; the method was immunoSEQ multiplex PCR. The sample has 300,000 to 450,000 clones; around 87% are singletons. Source material: PBMCs or T cells enriched from blood (not recorded which). Every receptor here comes from a man aged 25-45 years who had recovered from COVID-19.

The rearrangement links TRBV11-2 to TRBJ2-3; 12 bases are a match to TRBD1. V was pared by 5 bases and J by 5 bases, with 8 bases of the junction left unmatched. In germline, CDR1 is SGHAT, CDR2 FQNNGV. This CDR3 has 16 residues. This CDR3 is CASSLIGTGGQDTQYF. CDR3 nucleotide sequence: TGTGCCAGCAGCCTGATAGGGACAGGGGGCCAAGATACGCAGTATTTT.

The rearrangement uses TRBV10-3 and TRBJ1-1, with 8 positions matching TRBD1. Germline V gives CDR1 ENHRY, CDR2 SYGVKD. This CDR3 region has 11 residues. The V segment lost 8 bases and the J segment 6 bases; nucleotides outside the gene matches: 2. The CDR3 spells CAIQGASEAFF. CDR3 coding DNA: TGTGCCATCCAGGGGGCCTCTGAAGCTTTCTTT.

A single count supports this clone. The chain joins TRBV4-1 to TRBJ2-7; 8 bases map to TRBD2. CDR1 is MGHRA, CDR2 YSYEKL, per germline. With V trimmed by 1 base and J by 2 bases, 4 bases remained unmatched. The CDR3 is 15 amino acids. This chain's CDR3 is CASSQGRGDPYEQYF. The CDR3 nucleotides are TGCGCCAGCAGCCAAGGGCGGGGGGATCCCTACGAGCAGTACTTC.

The chain couples TRBV3-1 (or the pseudogene TRBV3-2) to TRBJ1-6; 9 bases match TRBD1. Germline CDR1 is LGHDT and CDR2 is YNNKEL (reference sequence). V gave up 4 bases and J gave up 8 bases; unmatched junction bases: 6. This CDR3 spans 15 amino acids. The DNA for the CDR3 is TGTGCCAGCAGCCGCCTACAGGGGGCTGATTCACCCCTCCACTTT. Translation gives CASSRLQGADSPLHF.

V and J are TRBV7-2 and TRBJ2-7, with TRBD2 identical over 7 bases. With 1 base clipped from V and 2 bases from J, the junction kept 2 bases outside the gene matches. Germline assignment: CDR1 SGHTA and CDR2 FQGNSA. The CDR3 extends over 14 amino acids. The CDR3 DNA follows: TGTGCCAGCAGCTTAGTGGGGGGGACCTACGAGCAGTACTTC. Amino acid sequence: CASSLVGGTYEQYF.

The chain joins TRBV21-1 to TRBJ1-5. TRBV21-1 is a documented pseudogene. This CDR3 is built from 11 residues. The CDR3 DNA sequence: TGTGCCAGCAGCAGACCTCGGGCCCAGCATTTT. Its protein is CASSRPRAQHF.

V and J are TRBV6-1 and TRBJ1-1, with unresolved D. V lost 2 bases and J lost 7, with 5 bases in between. This CDR3 spans 11 amino acids. CDR1 and CDR2 from the germline V gene are MNHNS and SASEGT. For the CDR3, the DNA is TGTGCCAGCAGTGAATTCCGTGAAGCTTTCTTT. This encodes CASSEFREAFF.

This clone was found a few times. J is TRBJ1-5 and V is TRBV10-3; perhaps TRBD1 as D (5 bases). In germline, CDR1 is ENHRY, CDR2 SYGVKD. The CDR3 consists of 14 residues. Trimming left V 4 bases short and J 5 bases short, with 12 bases between. DNA for the CDR3: TGTGCCATCAGTGTCGCGGGGCCAGATCAGCCCCAGCATTTT. It yields the protein CAISVAGPDQPQHF.

This chain links TRBV6-6 with TRBJ1-6; possibly TRBD1 for D (5 bases). Trimming shortened V by 5 bases and J by 3 bases, and 17 bases separated the two germline ends. In germline, CDR1 is MNHNY, CDR2 SVGAGI (reference sequence). The length of the CDR3 is 17 residues. CDR3 sequence (DNA): TGTGCCAGCAGTCGCGGAGGGGCAGGGAACTATAATTCACCCCTCCACTTT. Amino acid sequence: CASSRGGAGNYNSPLHF.

The J gene is TRBJ1-2, the V gene TRBV6-5; a possible D gene is TRBD1 (6 bases). The CDR3 loop spans 14 amino acids. The V end lost 6 bases, the J end lost 3 bases, and 14 bases lay between the germline ends. The germline gives CDR1 MNHEY, CDR2 SVGAGI. The CDR3, as DNA: TGTGCCAGCAGAAGGGGGAATTTGGACTATGGCTACACCTTC. Protein product: CASRRGNLDYGYTF.

V gene TRBV6-5 combines with J gene TRBJ2-3; no clear D gene. The V end lost 0 bases, the J end lost 5 bases, and 9 bases lay between the germline ends. The CDR3 is made up of 14 amino acids. Germline CDR1 MNHEY, CDR2 SVGAGI. As DNA, the CDR3 is TGTGCCAGCAGTTACTCGATTGGAGAAGATACGCAGTATTTT. It codes for CASSYSIGEDTQYF.

The rearrangement uses TRBV3-1 (or the pseudogene TRBV3-2) and TRBJ1-6; the D gene is possibly TRBD1 (5 bases). The V gene lost 4 bases and the J gene lost 3 bases, with 16 bases spanning the gap. CDR1 is LGHDT and CDR2 is YNNKEL in the germline V gene (reference sequence). The CDR3 length is 17 residues. The chain's CDR3 is CASSPYLDRLYNSPLHF. CDR3 bases: TGTGCCAGCAGCCCTTACTTAGACAGACTCTATAATTCACCCCTCCACTTT.

The chain has TRBV10-1 and TRBJ2-1, with 14 bases matching TRBD2. After removal of 5 bases from V and 8 bases from J, the junction contained 5 bases not matched to a gene. CDR1 and CDR2 (germline): WNHNN, SYGVQD (reference sequence). This CDR3 is 15 amino acids long. The CDR3 sequence: CASSMTSGGVDEQFF. The CDR3 nucleotides read TGCGCCAGCAGTATGACTAGCGGGGGGGTGGATGAGCAGTTCTTC.

This chain connects TRBV6-6 to TRBJ2-1; 7 positions agree with TRBD2. CDR1 MNHNY and CDR2 SVGAGI come from the germline V gene (reference sequence). This CDR3 spans 15 amino acids. The junction had 9 bases not matched to a gene; V was cut back by 6 bases and J by 4 bases. Here the CDR3 DNA reads TGTGCCAGCAGCCCGTTGGGGGGGGGTTACAATGAGCAGTTCTTC. Translated: CASSPLGGGYNEQFF.

The CDR3 reads CASSFMGGNEQFF. The CDR3 nucleotides read TGTGCCAGCAGCTTCATGGGGGGGAATGAGCAGTTCTTC. This chain uses TRBV7-3 with TRBJ2-1; TRBD2 aligns across 7 bases. This CDR3 has 13 amino acids. J gave up 7 bases and V 3 bases, and 3 bases lay outside the gene matches. From germline, CDR1 is SGHTA and CDR2 FQGTGA.

This chain links TRBV28 with TRBJ1-1; 9 positions match TRBD1. CDR3 length: 14 residues. Trimming at V came to 5 bases and at J to 6 bases, leaving 7 bases not matched to a gene. Germline loops: CDR1 MDHEN, CDR2 SYDVKM. Here the CDR3 reads CASSLGDRVSEAFF. DNA of the CDR3: TGTGCCAGCAGTCTCGGGGACAGGGTTTCTGAAGCTTTCTTT.

The chain has TRBV2 and TRBJ2-3; D is unresolved. The CDR3 consists of 16 residues. V was clipped by 7 bases and J by 6 bases, with 23 bases between them. Germline V gene lookup returns CDR1 SNHLY and CDR2 FYNNEI. The CDR3 nucleotides are TGTGCCAGCATCCTGTTACTTACGGGTTCTACGGATACGCAGTATTTT. It is translated as CASILLLTGSTDTQYF.

This sequence joins TRBV7-2 and TRBJ1-3; 10 positions match TRBD1. This CDR3 spans 17 amino acids. Germline V gives CDR1 SGHTA, CDR2 FQGNSA. Unmatched junction bases numbered 5, after V lost 0 bases and J lost 3 bases. CDR3 sequence (DNA): TGTGCCAGCAGCTTAGCCCCGACAGGGGGCTTTGGAAACACCATATATTTT. This codes for CASSLAPTGGFGNTIYF.

The chain employs TRBV27 and TRBJ2-2; unclear D gene. The germline CDR1 and CDR2 sequences are MNHEY and SMNVEV (reference sequence). This CDR3 spans 17 amino acids. V was cut by 7 bases and J by 6 bases, with 24 bases left in between. CDR3 sequence (DNA): TGTGCCAGCAAACTACGCCCCCCGTCGGAATGGGCCGGGGAGCTGTTTTTT. This codes for CASKLRPPSEWAGELFF.

The count of this clone is one. The V call is TRBV19, the J call TRBJ1-3, with D maybe TRBD1 (5 bases). CDR1 LNHDA and CDR2 SQIVND come from the germline V gene (reference sequence). The CDR3 length is 15 residues. V was clipped by 7 bases and J by 4 bases, with 17 bases between them. CDR3 sequence reads: CASTHAGGIGNTIYF. The DNA for the CDR3 is TGTGCCAGTACTCATGCCGGGGGTATCGGAAACACCATATATTTT.

The V gene is TRBV12-3 or TRBV12-4, the J gene TRBJ2-1, with 11 bases matching TRBD1. The CDR3 is made up of 13 amino acids. Germline trimming cut 6 bases from V and 8 bases from J; bases unmatched to any gene: 3. The CDR3 DNA reads TGTGCCAGCAGCCCGGGACAGGGGGATGAGCAGTTCTTC. Translation gives CASSPGQGDEQFF.